These 25 T cell receptor beta chains were sequenced from one sample in a study of shared clonotypes between healthy human individuals. Measured with immunoSEQ multiplex PCR; TCRdb has only the in-frame clones, and not every one. The data hold about 2.4 million clones, with 93% observed a single time. Material: naive CD4+ T cells from PBMCs. Subset of the sample: CD45RA+ positively selected. These receptors all stem from a man in his late teens or twenties in good health. Some clones in this sample may be carry-over from other donors' samples.

This clone was seen only once. Other DNA sequences of this sample code for an identical CDR3. The genes are TRBV4-1 and TRBJ1-3, with D perhaps matching TRBD1 (5 bases). The V gene lost 0 bases and the J gene lost 1 base, with 10 bases spanning the gap. CDR3 size: 16 residues. Per the germline V gene, CDR1 is MGHRA and CDR2 is YSYEKL. CDR3 amino acids: CASSQDPGGSGNTIYF. CDR3 sequence (DNA): TGCGCCAGCAGCCAAGATCCCGGGGGATCTGGAAACACCATATATTTT.

The chain carries TRBV9 and TRBJ2-5; TRBD1 aligns across 7 bases. The germline V gene encodes CDR1 SGDLS and CDR2 YYNGEE. V dropped 0 bases and J dropped 2; count of bases not matched to a gene: 4. CDR3 length: 15 residues. The CDR3 nucleotides read TGTGCCAGCAGCGTAGGAATGGGACAGCAAGAGACCCAGTACTTC. Residues: CASSVGMGQQETQYF. The full variable domain, completed using reference TRBV9 and TRBJ2-5, is DSGVTQTPKHLITATGQRVTLRCSPRSGDLSVYWYQQSLDQGLQFLIQYYNGEERAKGNILERFSAQQFPDLHSELNLSSLELGDSALYFCASSVGMGQQETQYFGPGTRLLVL.

This chain uses TRBV5-1 with TRBJ2-5; TRBD2 might be the D (5 bases). V was clipped by 1 base and J by 1 base, with 8 bases between them. Germline values: CDR1 SGHRS, CDR2 YFSETQ. This CDR3 region has 14 residues. The CDR3 DNA is TGCGCCAGCAGCTTGACGGAGGCCCAAGAGACCCAGTACTTC. This translates into CASSLTEAQETQYF. Using reference TRBV5-1 and TRBJ2-5 for the parts outside the CDR3, the full variable domain is KAGVTQTPRYLIKTRGQQVTLSCSPISGHRSVSWYQQTPGQGLQFLFEYFSETQRNKGNFPGRFSGRQFSNSRSEMNVSTLELGDSALYLCASSLTEAQETQYFGPGTRLLVL.

A remark on this clone: Other nucleotide sequences from this sample produce the same CDR3. The rearrangement links TRBV18 to TRBJ1-1; D not certain. The V end was cut by 3 bases, the J end by 0 bases, with 8 bases between. The V gene's germline CDR1 is KGHSH and CDR2 LQKENI. The CDR3 runs 14 residues. This CDR3 is CASSPQRMNTEAFF. The CDR3 nucleotides read TGTGCCAGCTCACCTCAGAGAATGAACACTGAAGCTTTCTTT.

This clone was counted once. The rearrangement uses TRBV7-2 and TRBJ2-1; unclear D gene. The CDR3 covers 14 residues. Germline CDR1 reads SGHTA; CDR2 reads FQGNSA. The V end lost 5 bases, the J end lost 2 bases, and 10 bases lay between the germline ends. CDR3 DNA sequence: TGTGCCAGCAGCGCTAAGGGCCCCTACAATGAGCAGTTCTTC. It translates to CASSAKGPYNEQFF. Variable domain in full (rest from reference TRBV7-2 and TRBJ2-1): GAGVSQSPSNKVTEKGKDVELRCDPISGHTALYWYRQSLGQGLEFLIYFQGNSAPDKSGLPSDRFSAERTGGSVSTLTIQRTQQEDSAVYLCASSAKGPYNEQFFGPGTRLTVL.

The rearrangement uses TRBV9 and TRBJ2-2; 8 bases match TRBD2. The CDR3 spans 16 residues. The J segment lost 0 bases and the V segment lost 2 bases, leaving 3 bases of the junction unmatched. Germline lookup yields CDR1 SGDLS and CDR2 YYNGEE. The DNA of the CDR3 is TGTGCCAGCAGCGTCCCGACTAGCGCGAACACCGGGGAGCTGTTTTTT. Translation gives CASSVPTSANTGELFF.

This clone was seen a handful of times. In DNA form, the CDR3 reads TGTGCCAGCAGCTCACCCCAGGGGGCTCGCAATCAGCCCCAGCATTTT. This translates into CASSSPQGARNQPQHF. V gene TRBV7-8 combines with J gene TRBJ1-5; 8 bases line up with TRBD1. V gave up 4 bases and J gave up 2 bases; unmatched junction bases: 7. CDR3 size: 16 residues. Germline CDR1 and CDR2: SGHVS and FQNEAQ.

This clone was recorded only once. This rearrangement joins TRBV9 to TRBJ2-5; 10 bases line up with TRBD2. The CDR3 consists of 14 residues. The germline gives CDR1 SGDLS, CDR2 YYNGEE. V was clipped by 4 bases and J by 4 bases; unmatched bases: 4. CDR3 region: CASSPRLAGETQYF. The CDR3 DNA follows: TGTGCCAGCAGCCCCCGACTAGCGGGAGAGACCCAGTACTTC.

The J gene is TRBJ2-1, the V gene TRBV7-2; D assignment may be TRBD1 or TRBD2 (5 bases each). Looked up from germline, CDR1 is SGHTA and CDR2 is FQGNSA. V was pared by 4 bases and J by 2 bases, with 12 bases between. The CDR3 spans 15 residues. CDR3 region: CASSSGDGTYNEQFF. CDR3 sequence (DNA): TGTGCCAGCAGCTCTGGGGACGGGACCTACAATGAGCAGTTCTTC.

The rearrangement links TRBV6-1 to TRBJ1-1; D perhaps matches TRBD1 (6 bases). Germline V CDR1 and CDR2: MNHNS, SASEGT. The CDR3 consists of 15 residues. Trimming removed 5 bases at V and 6 bases at J, with 19 bases between. The CDR3 DNA sequence: TGTGCCAGCAGTAAAGGAGTCACAGGGAGCGCTGAAGCTTTCTTT. This sequence encodes CASSKGVTGSAEAFF.

The J gene is TRBJ1-1, the V gene TRBV4-1; unclear D gene. CDR1 MGHRA and CDR2 YSYEKL come from the germline V gene. The CDR3 contains 14 residues. V was trimmed by 2 bases and J by 6 bases, leaving 13 bases between them. In DNA, the CDR3 is TGCGCCAGCAGCCAAACTCAGATCCGGGCTGAAGCTTTCTTT. Protein product: CASSQTQIRAEAFF.

The chain combines TRBV19 with TRBJ1-2; TRBD1 is a possible D gene (5 bases). This CDR3 is built from 16 residues. V was clipped by 7 bases and J by 2 bases, with 20 bases between them. Germline-derived CDR1 and CDR2 are LNHDA and SQIVND (reference sequence). The CDR3 protein is CASTHIAGNYNYGYTF. CDR3 DNA: TGTGCCAGTACCCACATCGCAGGGAATTACAACTATGGCTACACCTTC.

DNA of the CDR3: TGTGCCACCAGCAGAGATGGCTACGGACGGACTGAAGCTTTCTTT. Protein: CATSRDGYGRTEAFF. V gene TRBV15 combines with J gene TRBJ1-1; D is unclear. CDR3 length equals 15 residues. The germline gives CDR1 LNHNV, CDR2 YYDKDF (reference sequence). The V end lost 0 bases, the J end lost 5 bases, and 13 bases lay between the germline ends.

The chain joins TRBV28 to TRBJ2-1; D might be TRBD1 or TRBD2, each matching 5 bases. The germline CDR1 and CDR2 sequences are MDHEN and SYDVKM. The CDR3 has 16 amino acids. V lost 7 bases to trimming and J lost 0 bases, with 16 bases between them. CDR3 amino acids: CASTTGGTSSYNEQFF. The CDR3 DNA sequence: TGTGCCAGCACCACTGGGGGAACAAGCTCCTACAATGAGCAGTTCTTC.

The chain is built from TRBV5-4 and TRBJ1-5, with a possible D match to TRBD1 (5 bases). Germline lookup yields CDR1 SGHNT and CDR2 YYREEE (reference sequence). The CDR3 is made up of 14 amino acids. V was pared by 2 bases and J by 7 bases, with 13 bases between. Here the CDR3 reads CASSFAGSRQPQHF. DNA of the CDR3: TGTGCCAGCAGCTTCGCAGGGTCTCGGCAGCCCCAGCATTTT.

The V call is TRBV4-2, the J call TRBJ1-2, with D unclear. Trimming shortened V by 4 bases and J by 4 bases, and 10 bases separated the two germline ends. The CDR3 totals 13 residues. The V gene's germline CDR1 is LGHNA and CDR2 YNFKEQ. The CDR3 here is CASSRRQVYGYTF. For the CDR3, the DNA is TGTGCCAGCAGCCGACGACAAGTCTATGGCTACACCTTC.

V is TRBV7-2 and J is TRBJ1-3; maybe TRBD1 (6 bases). Trimming took off 5 bases at V and 4 bases at J, with 15 bases between the two ends. This CDR3 comprises 15 residues. Looked up from germline, CDR1 is SGHTA and CDR2 is FQGNSA. CDR3 loop: CASSGQTGYGNTIYF. The CDR3 coding sequence is TGTGCCAGCAGCGGACAAACAGGGTACGGAAACACCATATATTTT.

V usage is TRBV25-1 and J usage is TRBJ2-5; D is undetermined. Germline V CDR1 and CDR2: MGHDK, SYGVNS. V was cut by 4 bases and J by 5 bases, with 23 bases left in between. The CDR3 covers 17 residues. The CDR3: CASSAPPRQSWAETQYF. CDR3 sequence (DNA): TGTGCCAGCAGTGCCCCTCCCCGACAAAGCTGGGCGGAGACCCAGTACTTC.

On this clone: Other DNA sequences from this sample encode an identical CDR3 as well. This sequence joins TRBV5-1 and TRBJ2-7; D ambiguous. Germline CDR1 SGHRS, CDR2 YFSETQ. V was shortened by 0 bases and J by 2 bases, with 6 bases between the two germline ends. The CDR3 covers 13 residues. CDR3 protein: CASSLAAPYEQYF. The CDR3 DNA sequence: TGCGCCAGCAGCTTGGCGGCACCCTACGAGCAGTACTTC. Full variable domain (rest looked up from reference TRBV5-1 and TRBJ2-7): KAGVTQTPRYLIKTRGQQVTLSCSPISGHRSVSWYQQTPGQGLQFLFEYFSETQRNKGNFPGRFSGRQFSNSRSEMNVSTLELGDSALYLCASSLAAPYEQYFGPGTRLTVT.

A note on this clone: Other nucleotide sequences from this sample produce the same CDR3. V is TRBV6-5 and J is TRBJ2-1; D might be TRBD1 or TRBD2, each matching 6 bases. This CDR3 is 15 amino acids long. Germline CDR1 MNHEY, CDR2 SVGAGI. V lost 0 bases to trimming and J lost 4 bases, with 10 bases between them. The CDR3 spells CASSYSRGPYNEQFF. The CDR3 DNA follows: TGTGCCAGCAGTTACTCACGGGGGCCGTACAATGAGCAGTTCTTC.

The chain employs TRBV28 and TRBJ2-7; 10 nucleotides agree with TRBD2. The CDR3 runs to 14 residues. The germline V gene has CDR1 MDHEN and CDR2 SYDVKM. J lost 6 bases, V lost 6 bases, and 8 bases had no gene match. Here the CDR3 reads CASRASGRKGEQYF. The CDR3 DNA is TGTGCCAGCAGGGCTAGCGGGAGAAAGGGCGAGCAGTACTTC.

The CDR3 DNA is TGCGCCAGCAGCTTGGCAGGGTCCGGGCTCGCTTTCTTT. Protein sequence: CASSLAGSGLAFF. The chain recombines TRBV5-1 with TRBJ1-1, with D maybe TRBD1 (5 bases). The CDR3 is made up of 13 amino acids. V lost 0 bases and J 11 bases, leaving 14 bases between the germline ends. Germline V gene lookup returns CDR1 SGHRS and CDR2 YFSETQ. The full variable domain, rest sourced from reference TRBV5-1 and TRBJ1-1, is KAGVTQTPRYLIKTRGQQVTLSCSPISGHRSVSWYQQTPGQGLQFLFEYFSETQRNKGNFPGRFSGRQFSNSRSEMNVSTLELGDSALYLCASSLAGSGLAFFGQGTRLTVV.

V gene TRBV30 combines with J gene TRBJ2-7; 9 bases are a match to TRBD1. The V gene's germline CDR1 is GTSNPN and CDR2 SVGIG (reference sequence). CDR3 length: 14 amino acids. V dropped 3 bases and J dropped 1; count of bases not matched to a gene: 4. CDR3 DNA sequence: TGTGCCTGGAGGTACAGGGGGCGGTCCTACGAGCAGTACTTC. Translated: CAWRYRGRSYEQYF. Together with reference TRBV30 and TRBJ2-7, the CDR3 gives the full variable domain: SQTIHQWPATLVQPVGSPLSLECTVEGTSNPNLYWYRQAAGRGLQLLFYSVGIGQISSEVPQNLSASRPQDRQFILSSKKLLLSDSGFYLCAWRYRGRSYEQYFGPGTRLTVT.

The chain links TRBV7-9 to TRBJ1-1; no firm D call. Trimming took off 0 bases at V and 0 bases at J, with 8 bases between the two ends. CDR3 length equals 15 residues. Germline-derived CDR1 and CDR2 are SEHNR and FQNEAQ (reference sequence). In DNA form, the CDR3 reads TGTGCCAGCAGCTTAGCGCGGCCGATGAACACTGAAGCTTTCTTT. This gives the protein CASSLARPMNTEAFF.

The gene calls are TRBV7-8 and TRBJ1-4, with 10 bases matching TRBD1. The junction had 11 bases not matched to a gene; V was cut back by 5 bases and J by 8 bases. Germline V gene sequence: CDR1 SGHVS, CDR2 FQNEAQ. The CDR3 covers 16 residues. The CDR3 DNA reads TGTGCCAGCAGCCTTGGTTCGACAGGGGGCAGGGAAAAACTGTTTTTT. It encodes CASSLGSTGGREKLFF.